One and the same sample provided the 8 T cell receptor beta chains below, sequenced in a study of response to subunit inactivated influenza vaccine. MiXCR was run by TCRdb on the RT-PCR reads, yielding one entry per CDR3 protein. This table holds roughly 650,000 distinct CDR3 sequences, about 14% found once. The sample here was PBMCs from blood, taken around two weeks before vaccination. Receptors were obtained from a man in his forties or fifties who received an inactivated influenza vaccine.

This clonotype was detected a few times. This sequence joins TRBV9 and TRBJ1-1; tentatively, D is TRBD1 (5 bases). Deletions cut 0 bases from V and 7 bases from J, with 13 bases between. Germline V gives CDR1 SGDLS, CDR2 YYNGEE. This CDR3 has 14 amino acids. The CDR3 DNA sequence: TGTGCCAGCAGCGTAGGGACTCGACAGCTTGAAGCTTTCTTT. It specifies CASSVGTRQLEAFF.

The chain joins TRBV6-1 to TRBJ1-2; 8 bases fit TRBD1. Per the germline V gene, CDR1 is MNHNS and CDR2 is SASEGT. V lost 6 bases, J lost 8 bases, and 8 bases stayed unmatched. The CDR3 covers 13 residues. The DNA of the CDR3 is TGTGCCAGCAGCATGGGACAGGTGATGGGCTACACCTTC. It specifies CASSMGQVMGYTF.

The table lists this clonotype with a few counts. This chain uses TRBV4-1 with TRBJ1-2; D remains ambiguous. CDR1 MGHRA and CDR2 YSYEKL come from the germline V gene. Trimming shortened V by 1 base and J by 3 bases, and 9 bases separated the two germline ends. The CDR3 contains 14 residues. The CDR3 sequence is CASSQAHRHYGYTF. The CDR3 DNA reads as TGCGCCAGCAGCCAAGCCCACAGACACTATGGCTACACCTTC.

The V and J genes are TRBV30 and TRBJ2-1, with D unresolved. Trimming stripped 7 bases from V and 0 bases from J, with 10 bases between. This CDR3 is 13 amino acids long. Germline CDR1 and CDR2: GTSNPN and SVGIG (reference sequence). CDR3 loop: CALNVISYNEQFF. CDR3 nucleotide sequence: TGTGCCTTGAACGTTATCTCCTACAATGAGCAGTTCTTC.

This clonotype was detected only a few times. This chain joins TRBV15 and TRBJ1-4; D may be TRBD1 (6 bases). The CDR3 is 14 residues long. V was cut by 0 bases and J by 7 bases, with 9 bases left in between. CDR1 is LNHNV, CDR2 YYDKDF, per germline (reference sequence). CDR3 DNA sequence: TGTGCCACCAGCAGAGATCCAGGGGTTGAAAAACTGTTTTTT. The encoded protein is CATSRDPGVEKLFF.

Many counts were recorded for this clonotype. This chain uses TRBV4-1 with TRBJ1-4, with 8 nucleotides matching TRBD1. The CDR3 extends over 14 amino acids. In germline, CDR1 is MGHRA, CDR2 YSYEKL. V shed 0 bases, J shed 13 bases, and the junction held 7 bases outside the gene matches. In nucleotides, the CDR3 is TGCGCCAGCAGCCAAGATTCGATCGGGACAGGACTGTTTTTT. Translated: CASSQDSIGTGLFF.

The V and J genes are TRBV4-1 and TRBJ2-1; unclear D gene. The CDR3 spans 14 residues. V was trimmed by 1 base and J by 3 bases, leaving 7 bases between them. Germline lookup yields CDR1 MGHRA and CDR2 YSYEKL. This chain's CDR3 is CASSQATRYNEQFF. CDR3 in DNA: TGCGCCAGCAGCCAAGCGACCCGCTACAATGAGCAGTTCTTC.

The chain employs TRBV4-3 and TRBJ1-5; a possible D gene is TRBD1 (5 bases). The CDR3 covers 18 residues. Trimming left V 0 bases short and J 0 bases short, with 15 bases between. The germline gives CDR1 LGHNA, CDR2 YSLEER. CDR3 DNA: TGCGCCAGCAGCCAAGATGAGGCAGGGCCCTATAGCAATCAGCCCCAGCATTTT. It codes for CASSQDEAGPYSNQPQHF.